This T cell receptor (beta chain) originates from a study of blood T cell repertoires in COVID-19. Study at large: Donors in the United States, Italy and Spain gave samples during acute or convalescent COVID-19. PBMCs, B-cell-depleted T cells, or T cells provided the cDNA or gDNA that made up the material.

Trimming shortened V by 6 bases and J by 6 bases, and 11 bases separated the two germline ends. The CDR3 is 13 amino acids. Germline V gene data show CDR1 as LGHDT and CDR2 as YNNKEL (reference sequence). Per the authors' pipeline: Amplifying reference gene primers gave estimates of nucleated cell counts. Clones were sequenced by immunoSEQ multiplex PCR, and TCRdb holds only the in-frame ones, with some missing. That table is the source of V, J and clone size, and D and trimming were worked out from the DNA. Among 100,000 or so clones listed, over 75% were seen once. Material for sequencing was peripheral blood. The rearrangement uses TRBV3-1 (or the pseudogene TRBV3-2) and TRBJ2-2; D gene unclear. The sequence was collected from a man in his 60s with acute or convalescent COVID-19. The CDR3 spells CASRSYPPGELFF. CDR3 DNA: TGTGCCAGCAGAAGCTACCCACCCGGGGAGCTGTTTTTT.